Shown below are 30 T cell receptor beta chains from a single sample sequenced in a study of cytomegalovirus exposure and HLA in healthy donors. Both 60 Vbeta primers and 13 Jbeta primers went into the PCR. Profiling relied on immunoSEQ multiplex PCR, and the TCRdb table lists in-frame clones only, not all of them. The data hold over 85,000 clones, with approximately 80% observed a single time. The sequenced sample consisted of PBMCs. These receptors originate from a man aged 35 to 55 in good health and CMV-seronegative.

The rearrangement joins TRBV18 to TRBJ1-4, with 7 bases that match TRBD1. V was pared by 5 bases and J by 7 bases, with 10 bases of the junction left unmatched. Germline V CDR1 and CDR2: KGHSH, LQKENI. The CDR3 extends over 15 amino acids. CDR3: CASSSQGSRSEKLFF. The CDR3 nucleotides read TGTGCCAGCTCATCACAGGGGTCGAGGAGTGAAAAACTGTTTTTT.

This chain connects TRBV7-2 to TRBJ1-1, with a tentative D call TRBD1 (6 bases). V was trimmed by 6 bases and J by 3 bases, leaving 11 bases between them. The CDR3 sequence is 13 residues long. Germline CDR1 is SGHTA and CDR2 is FQGNSA. The CDR3 loop is CASRRTADTEAFF. The CDR3 DNA is TGTGCCAGCAGACGGACAGCTGACACTGAAGCTTTCTTT.

A few counts support this clone. The chain combines TRBV5-1 with TRBJ2-5; 10 bases line up with TRBD1. This CDR3 is built from 15 residues. CDR1 and CDR2 from the germline V gene are SGHRS and YFSETQ. The junction had 4 bases not matched to a gene; V was cut back by 2 bases and J by 3 bases. This chain's CDR3 is CASSFPGQGKETQYF. The CDR3 region has the DNA TGCGCCAGCAGCTTCCCGGGACAGGGGAAAGAGACCCAGTACTTC.

This clone occurred a few times. This chain links TRBV19 with TRBJ1-6; a possible D gene is TRBD1 (6 bases). Trimming cost V 5 bases and J 9 bases, with 17 bases left between them. This CDR3 is built from 15 residues. Germline V CDR1 and CDR2: LNHDA, SQIVND (reference sequence). CDR3: CASSALTRGTSPLHF. CDR3 sequence (DNA): TGTGCCAGTAGTGCCCTCACCAGGGGTACTTCACCCCTCCACTTT.

The gene calls are TRBV29-1 and TRBJ2-7; D possibly corresponds to TRBD2 (6 bases). Germline loops: CDR1 SQVTM, CDR2 ANQGSEA. V lost 8 bases, J lost 6 bases, and 17 bases lay in between. The CDR3 is 12 amino acids. CDR3: CSIRDSWSEQYF. As DNA, the CDR3 is TGCAGCATCCGGGACTCCTGGAGCGAGCAGTACTTC.

This chain links TRBV5-4 with TRBJ2-5; a possible D gene is TRBD1 (5 bases). V dropped 4 bases and J dropped 2 bases, with 18 bases sitting between them. This CDR3 region has 16 residues. CDR1 is SGHNT, CDR2 YYREEE, per germline (reference sequence). CDR3 protein: CASSPRSSAGQETQYF. CDR3 coding DNA: TGTGCCAGCAGCCCACGTAGTTCGGCAGGGCAAGAGACCCAGTACTTC.

This chain connects TRBV4-2 to TRBJ2-7; 10 nucleotides align to TRBD2. The CDR3 has 15 residues. The V gene end was trimmed by 4 bases and the J gene end by 4 bases; junction bases not matched to a gene: 7. CDR1 LGHNA and CDR2 YNFKEQ come from the germline V gene. DNA for the CDR3: TGTGCCAGCAGCCGATCTAGCGGGAGCCTGTACGAGCAGTACTTC. This codes for CASSRSSGSLYEQYF.

The CDR3 protein is CSVESGQGTQYF. The CDR3 region has the DNA TGCAGCGTTGAATCCGGACAGGGGACCCAGTACTTC. The rearrangement links TRBV29-1 to TRBJ2-5, with 8 bases lining up with TRBD1. The CDR3 spans 12 residues. In germline, CDR1 is SQVTM, CDR2 ANQGSEA. J was trimmed by 7 bases and V by 2 bases; bases with no gene match: 3.

This clone was picked up one time. This chain connects TRBV4-2 to TRBJ2-5; 11 nucleotides align to TRBD2. CDR3 length: 16 amino acids. J was trimmed by 5 bases and V by 4 bases; bases with no gene match: 9. CDR1 is LGHNA, CDR2 YNFKEQ, per germline. The chain's CDR3 is CASSLTSGGGSETQYF. CDR3 nucleotide sequence: TGTGCCAGCAGCCTTACTAGCGGGGGAGGGTCGGAGACCCAGTACTTC.

This clone was found a few times. The V call is TRBV6-1, the J call TRBJ2-7, with D hard to call. This CDR3 region has 11 residues. V gave up 5 bases and J gave up 2 bases, with 4 bases separating them. Germline V gives CDR1 MNHNS, CDR2 SASEGT. The CDR3 bases are TGTGCCAGCAGTCCAGCCTACGAGCAGTACTTC. Its translation is CASSPAYEQYF.

The chain couples TRBV28 to TRBJ2-1, with 9 bases identical to TRBD1. Germline CDR1 MDHEN, CDR2 SYDVKM. J lost 9 bases, V lost 1 base, and 7 bases had no gene match. The CDR3 loop spans 15 amino acids. CDR3 sequence reads: CASSLSPDRGFEQFF. In DNA form, the CDR3 reads TGTGCCAGCAGTTTATCCCCGGACAGGGGCTTTGAGCAGTTCTTC.

This chain connects TRBV5-1 to TRBJ2-5; TRBD2 is a possible D gene (6 bases). The ends were cut back, 4 bases at V and 2 bases at J, with 9 bases in the middle. Per germline, CDR1 SGHRS and CDR2 YFSETQ. The CDR3 loop spans 13 amino acids. In DNA, the CDR3 is TGCGCCAGCAGCAGGGACTCACAAGAGACCCAGTACTTC. Translation: CASSRDSQETQYF.

The chain couples TRBV7-9 to TRBJ1-1; the match to TRBD1 covers 10 bases. The J segment lost 6 bases and the V segment lost 0 bases, leaving 4 bases of the junction unmatched. The CDR3 has 15 amino acids. The V gene's germline CDR1 is SEHNR and CDR2 FQNEAQ (reference sequence). The CDR3 sequence: CASSLADRGWSEAFF. CDR3 DNA sequence: TGTGCCAGCAGCTTAGCGGACAGGGGGTGGTCTGAAGCTTTCTTT.

The chain joins TRBV7-3 to TRBJ2-3; TRBD1 is a possible D gene (5 bases). The CDR3 is made up of 14 amino acids. Deletions cut 2 bases from V and 6 bases from J, with 12 bases between. CDR1 is SGHTA and CDR2 is FQGTGA in the germline V gene. For the CDR3, the DNA is TGTGCCAGCAGCTTATCACGACAGCATGATACGCAGTATTTT. Encoded protein: CASSLSRQHDTQYF. Complete variable domain (other parts from reference TRBV7-3 and TRBJ2-3): GAGVSQTPSNKVTEKGKYVELRCDPISGHTALYWYRQSLGQGPEFLIYFQGTGAADDSGLPNDRFFAVRPEGSVSTLKIQRTERGDSAVYLCASSLSRQHDTQYFGPGTRLTVL.

The chain is built from TRBV5-8 and TRBJ2-5; D is ambiguous. The CDR3 sequence is 12 residues long. V lost 0 bases and J lost 5, with 5 bases in between. CDR1 and CDR2 (germline): SGHTS, YDEGEE. This CDR3 reads CASSLARETQYF. The DNA of the CDR3 is TGTGCCAGCAGCTTGGCACGGGAGACCCAGTACTTC.

The J gene is TRBJ1-5, the V gene TRBV28; TRBD1 agrees at 7 bases. Germline trimming cut 6 bases from V and 7 bases from J; bases unmatched to any gene: 3. Germline CDR1 MDHEN, CDR2 SYDVKM. This CDR3 region has 12 residues. The CDR3 nucleotides are TGTGCCAGCAGCCGGGACAGCCAGCCCCAGCATTTT. Its protein is CASSRDSQPQHF.

The table lists this clone with a few counts. The V call is TRBV27, the J call TRBJ1-1; D is possibly TRBD1 (5 bases). Between the trimmed V and J ends, which lost 0 bases and 3 bases, there was a span of 11 bases. Germline V gene sequence: CDR1 MNHEY, CDR2 SMNVEV (reference sequence). CDR3 length: 15 amino acids. As DNA, the CDR3 is TGTGCCAGCAGTTTATCGAGGCAGGGTCACACTGAAGCTTTCTTT. Encoded protein: CASSLSRQGHTEAFF.

V gene TRBV10-1 combines with J gene TRBJ2-1; TRBD1 matches at 9 bases. This CDR3 comprises 16 residues. J gave up 3 bases and V 0 bases, and 3 bases lay outside the gene matches. Per germline, CDR1 WNHNN and CDR2 SYGVQD (reference sequence). CDR3 in amino acids: CASSESDRGSYNEQFF. The DNA of the CDR3 is TGCGCCAGCAGTGAGTCGGACAGGGGCAGCTACAATGAGCAGTTCTTC.

The rearrangement links TRBV21-1 to TRBJ2-7; the table gives TRBD1 as D, unverified against the DNA. TRBV21-1 is assigned pseudogene status. The CDR3 is made up of 14 amino acids. The chain's CDR3 is CASTDDPGNYEQYF. In DNA form, the CDR3 reads TGTGCCAGCACCGACGACCCAGGGAACTACGAGCAGTACTTC.

This clone is labeled medium-sized. CDR3: CAWRTSGIYEQYF. The CDR3 DNA sequence: TGTGCCTGGAGGACTAGCGGGATCTACGAGCAGTACTTC. The chain uses TRBV30 and TRBJ2-7; 11 positions agree with TRBD2. With 3 bases clipped from V and 3 bases from J, the junction kept 1 base outside the gene matches. This CDR3 contains 13 residues. Germline CDR1 and CDR2: GTSNPN and SVGIG (reference sequence).

The V gene is TRBV19, the J gene TRBJ2-1, with 9 bases lining up with TRBD2. The V gene's germline CDR1 is LNHDA and CDR2 SQIVND (reference sequence). This CDR3 region has 15 residues. V was pared by 0 bases and J by 10 bases, with 7 bases of the junction left unmatched. The CDR3 reads CASSIEWRGGLEQFF. CDR3 nucleotides: TGTGCCAGTAGTATAGAATGGCGGGGGGGCCTCGAGCAGTTCTTC.

The chain combines TRBV2 with TRBJ2-1; D might be TRBD2 (5 bases). Trimming left V 1 base short and J 9 bases short, with 16 bases between. The CDR3 covers 15 residues. In germline, CDR1 is SNHLY, CDR2 FYNNEI. CDR3 nucleotides: TGTGCCAGCAGTGAAGATAGCGACGAGACCGGTGAGCAGTTCTTC. The encoded protein is CASSEDSDETGEQFF.

This chain joins TRBV6-1 and TRBJ2-7; possible D gene TRBD2, 6 bases. The CDR3 sequence is 13 residues long. V lost 0 bases and J lost 7, with 10 bases in between. Germline V gives CDR1 MNHNS, CDR2 SASEGT. The DNA of the CDR3 is TGTGCCAGCAGTGAAGCACGGGGGTGGGAGCAGTACTTC. Amino acid sequence: CASSEARGWEQYF.

The chain employs TRBV10-1 and TRBJ1-5; no definite D call. V was pared by 4 bases and J by 4 bases, with 8 bases between. Germline-derived CDR1 and CDR2 are WNHNN and SYGVQD (reference sequence). The CDR3 has 13 amino acids. CDR3 nucleotide sequence: TGCGCCAGCAGTGCAGGATTAAATCAGCCCCAGCATTTT. Translation gives CASSAGLNQPQHF.

This clone was observed a few times. The V and J genes are TRBV27 and TRBJ2-3, with 8 bases aligning to TRBD1. There are 16 residues in the CDR3. Germline V gene lookup returns CDR1 MNHEY and CDR2 SMNVEV (reference sequence). The trim removed 3 bases at V and 2 bases at J, leaving 7 bases unmatched. The CDR3 here is CASSFLQGVPTDTQYF. The CDR3 region has the DNA TGTGCCAGCAGTTTCTTACAGGGGGTCCCCACAGATACGCAGTATTTT.

The chain carries TRBV7-6 and TRBJ1-1, with D maybe TRBD1 (6 bases). Between the trimmed V and J ends, which lost 1 base and 1 base, there was a span of 13 bases. Germline assignment: CDR1 SGHVS and CDR2 FNYEAQ. The CDR3 is made up of 16 amino acids. The CDR3 protein is CASSLGRGGENTEAFF. The CDR3 bases are TGTGCCAGCAGCTTAGGAAGGGGGGGTGAGAACACTGAAGCTTTCTTT.

The chain couples TRBV7-2 to TRBJ2-3; no clear D. The germline gives CDR1 SGHTA, CDR2 FQGNSA. The V gene lost 0 bases and the J gene lost 1 base, with 5 bases spanning the gap. The CDR3 consists of 14 residues. The CDR3 DNA sequence: TGTGCCAGCAGCTTAGCACACCGCACAGATACGCAGTATTTT. It translates to CASSLAHRTDTQYF. The full variable domain, rest sourced from reference TRBV7-2 and TRBJ2-3, is GAGVSQSPSNKVTEKGKDVELRCDPISGHTALYWYRQSLGQGLEFLIYFQGNSAPDKSGLPSDRFSAERTGGSVSTLTIQRTQQEDSAVYLCASSLAHRTDTQYFGPGTRLTVL.

This sequence joins TRBV27 and TRBJ2-3; D not resolved. V was pared by 7 bases and J by 0 bases, with 11 bases between. CDR1 and CDR2 (germline): MNHEY, SMNVEV (reference sequence). The length of the CDR3 is 14 residues. CDR3 residues: CASTLGLSTDTQYF. CDR3 in DNA: TGTGCCAGCACCCTGGGCCTTAGCACAGATACGCAGTATTTT.

The V gene is TRBV11-2, the J gene TRBJ2-2; a possible D gene is TRBD1 (6 bases). The CDR3 covers 17 residues. Trimming left V 5 bases short and J 6 bases short, with 22 bases between. Germline assignment: CDR1 SGHAT and CDR2 FQNNGV. The CDR3 spells CASSQFEQGIVAGELFF. CDR3 in DNA: TGTGCCAGCAGCCAATTTGAACAGGGAATCGTGGCCGGGGAGCTGTTTTTT.

V usage is TRBV5-1 and J usage is TRBJ1-1; TRBD1 aligns across 7 bases. The CDR3 totals 14 residues. The V and J ends lost 4 bases and 0 bases, in that order; junction bases with no gene match: 3. Looked up from germline, CDR1 is SGHRS and CDR2 is YFSETQ. CDR3 sequence: CASSDRVLNTEAFF. The CDR3 DNA reads as TGCGCCAGCAGCGACAGGGTTTTGAACACTGAAGCTTTCTTT.